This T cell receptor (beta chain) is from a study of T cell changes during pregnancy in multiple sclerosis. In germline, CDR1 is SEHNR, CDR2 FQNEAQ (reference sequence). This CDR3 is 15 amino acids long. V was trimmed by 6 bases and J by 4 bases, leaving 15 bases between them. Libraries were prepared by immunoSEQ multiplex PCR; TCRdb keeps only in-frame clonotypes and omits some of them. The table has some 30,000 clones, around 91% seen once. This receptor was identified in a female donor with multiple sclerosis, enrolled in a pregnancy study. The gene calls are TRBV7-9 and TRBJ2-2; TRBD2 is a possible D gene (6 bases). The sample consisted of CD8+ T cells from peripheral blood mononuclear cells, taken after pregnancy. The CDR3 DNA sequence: TGTGCCAGCAGTTTTGCGGGGACGGGCACCGGGGAGCTGTTTTTT. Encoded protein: CASSFAGTGTGELFF.